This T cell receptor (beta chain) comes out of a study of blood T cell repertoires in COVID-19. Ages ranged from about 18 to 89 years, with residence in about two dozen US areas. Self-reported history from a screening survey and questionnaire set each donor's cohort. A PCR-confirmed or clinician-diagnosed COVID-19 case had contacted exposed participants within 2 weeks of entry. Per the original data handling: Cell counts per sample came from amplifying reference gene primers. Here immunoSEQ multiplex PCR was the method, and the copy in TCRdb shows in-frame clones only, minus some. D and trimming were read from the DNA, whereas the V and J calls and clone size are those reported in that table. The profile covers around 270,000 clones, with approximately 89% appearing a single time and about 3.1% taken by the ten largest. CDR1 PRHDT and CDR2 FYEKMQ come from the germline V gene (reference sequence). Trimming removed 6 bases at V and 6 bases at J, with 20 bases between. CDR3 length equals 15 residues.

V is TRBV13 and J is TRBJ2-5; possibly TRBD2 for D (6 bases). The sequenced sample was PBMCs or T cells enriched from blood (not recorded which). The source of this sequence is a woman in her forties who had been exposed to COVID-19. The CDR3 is CASSRLIAGRKTQYF. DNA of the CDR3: TGTGCCAGCAGTCGCTTAATAGCAGGGAGGAAGACCCAGTACTTC. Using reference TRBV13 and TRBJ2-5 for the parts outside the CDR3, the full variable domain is AAGVIQSPRHLIKEKRETATLKCYPIPRHDTVYWYQQGPGQDPQFLISFYEKMQSDKGSIPDRFSAQQFSDYHSELNMSSLELGDSALYFCASSRLIAGRKTQYFGPGTRLLVL.